The source of this T cell receptor beta chain is a study of OX40 agonist ivuxolimab in advanced cancers. In the study overall: Patients undergoing dose escalation presented with hepatocellular carcinoma, melanoma, renal cell or head and neck cancer. Study findings and constraints: Expanded clones tended on average to be more numerous among CD8+ T cells than CD4+.

This table comes from immunoSEQ multiplex PCR, and its TCRdb copy is limited to in-frame clones, with some not included. This table has about 64,000 clones, around 84% appearing once. Unmatched junction bases numbered 0, after V lost 0 bases and J lost 3 bases. The CDR3 is 14 amino acids. The germline CDR1 and CDR2 sequences are SGHTA and FQGNSA. This clone was detected a few times. Its antigen is undetermined. This same CDR3 is encoded by further DNA sequences in the sample. The V and J genes are TRBV7-2 and TRBJ2-3; TRBD2 agrees at 7 bases. This sample comprised CD4+ or CD8+ T cells sorted from blood, obtained in a trial of the OX40 agonist ivuxolimab. The sequence was obtained from an adult with an advanced solid tumor such as melanoma, head and neck, liver or kidney cancer. The CDR3 region is CASSLASGTDTQYF. The CDR3 coding sequence is TGTGCCAGCAGCTTAGCTAGCGGGACAGATACGCAGTATTTT.